Below are 29 T cell receptor beta chains sequenced from a single sample in a study of T cells expressing NK-cell markers. TCRdb re-called the 5' RACE reads, yielding one record per CDR3 amino acid sequence without DNA. Here the sample table reports about 260,000 distinct CDR3 sequences. Material: blood T cells: a sorted CD56 or NKG2C T cell subset, CD4+ or CD8+ T cells, or bulk PBMC T cells (not recorded which). The receptors shown here come from a woman between 18 and 69 years old in good health.

J is TRBJ1-2 and V is TRBV5-6. This CDR3 is 11 amino acids long. The V gene's germline CDR1 is SGHDT and CDR2 YYEEEE. The chain's CDR3 is CASSYYYGYTF. Full variable domain (missing parts from reference TRBV5-6 and TRBJ1-2): DAGVTQSPTHLIKTRGQQVTLRCSPKSGHDTVSWYQQALGQGPQFIFQYYEEEERQRGNFPDRFSGHQFPNYSSELNVNALLLGDSALYLCASSYYYGYTFGSGTRLTVV.

The V and J genes are TRBV20-1 and TRBJ1-1; TCRdb's D call of TRBD1 is untestable without DNA. The CDR3 is 14 amino acids. Looked up from germline, CDR1 is DFQATT and CDR2 is SNEGSKA (reference sequence). CDR3 residues: CSAQKVGGNTEAFF.

The chain carries TRBV6-1 and TRBJ1-5. The CDR3 length is 13 residues. Germline values: CDR1 MNHNS, CDR2 SASEGT. The CDR3 loop is CASSELMGGPQHF.

This sequence joins TRBV19 and TRBJ2-1; TCRdb reports TRBD1, a call that lacks DNA to check it against. The CDR3 runs 15 residues. Germline V CDR1 and CDR2: LNHDA, SQIVND (reference sequence). CDR3 residues: CASGTDRVGYNEQFF.

The J gene is TRBJ2-7, the V gene TRBV3-1; TCRdb's assignment of TRBD1 cannot be checked, as there is no DNA. The CDR3 runs to 14 residues. Looked up from germline, CDR1 is LGHDT and CDR2 is YNNKEL (reference sequence). The CDR3 region is CASSPFGGRYEQYF.

This chain connects TRBV7-2 to TRBJ2-3; lacking DNA, the TRBD1 call made by TCRdb goes unchecked. Germline CDR1 SGHTA, CDR2 FQGNSA. The CDR3 runs 14 residues. The CDR3 loop reads CASSPGQGGDTQYF.

V gene TRBV3-1 combines with J gene TRBJ2-7; the D gene TCRdb calls, TRBD2, cannot be checked with no DNA. Per the germline V gene, CDR1 is LGHDT and CDR2 is YNNKEL (reference sequence). The CDR3 runs to 15 residues. CDR3 sequence reads: CASSQPSGSSYEQYF.

This sequence joins TRBV7-8 and TRBJ2-1; TCRdb designates TRBD1, a call that cannot be tested without DNA. The CDR3 consists of 13 residues. Germline V CDR1 and CDR2: SGHVS, FQNEAQ. The CDR3: CASSGGTYNEQFF.

V usage is TRBV25-1 and J usage is TRBJ2-7; TCRdb indicates TRBD1, and absent DNA this call remains unverified. Germline V gives CDR1 MGHDK, CDR2 SYGVNS. CDR3 length: 16 amino acids. The CDR3 is CASSDYRDRGSYEQYF.

CDR3 sequence: CASSLFARLQNTGELFF. The chain is built from TRBV5-1 and TRBJ2-2. CDR1 and CDR2 (germline): SGHRS, YFSETQ. The CDR3 covers 17 residues.

CDR3 in amino acids: CASSRSGMNNSPLHF. The chain carries TRBV6-2 or TRBV6-3 and TRBJ1-6; TCRdb calls TRBD1, which cannot be checked without DNA. Germline V lookup: CDR1 MNHEY, CDR2 SVGEGT. This CDR3 has 15 residues.

V is TRBV29-1 and J is TRBJ2-5. Germline V gene data show CDR1 as SQVTM and CDR2 as ANQGSEA. The CDR3 runs to 15 residues. The CDR3: CSVDGFGQVEETQYF. The variable domain in full, with the rest retrieved from reference TRBV29-1 and TRBJ2-5, is SAVISQKPSRDICQRGTSLTIQCQVDSQVTMMFWYRQQPGQSLTLIATANQGSEATYESGFVIDKFPISRPNLTFSTLTVSNMSPEDSSIYLCSVDGFGQVEETQYFGPGTRLLVL.

V is TRBV4-2 and J is TRBJ2-3; TCRdb returns TRBD2, unconfirmable since there is no DNA. CDR3 length equals 18 residues. Germline CDR1 is LGHNA and CDR2 is YNFKEQ. The CDR3 reads CASSQDLLAGGRGDTQYF.

V and J are TRBV27 and TRBJ2-5; TCRdb's assignment of TRBD1 cannot be checked, as there is no DNA. CDR1 is MNHEY and CDR2 is SMNVEV in the germline V gene (reference sequence). The CDR3 sequence is 16 residues long. This CDR3 is CASGRGQGIRQETQYF.

The chain couples TRBV12-3 or TRBV12-4 to TRBJ1-6. The CDR3 has 15 amino acids. CDR3 residues: CASSLASAGNSPLHF.

The genes are TRBV5-4 and TRBJ2-3; with no DNA, the TCRdb D assignment of TRBD1 cannot be verified. The CDR3 sequence is 15 residues long. Per the germline V gene, CDR1 is SGHNT and CDR2 is YYREEE (reference sequence). CDR3 amino acids: CASLRTGDYTDTQYF. The complete variable domain, with remaining parts taken from reference TRBV5-4 and TRBJ2-3, reads ETGVTQSPTHLIKTRGQQVTLRCSSQSGHNTVSWYQQALGQGPQFIFQYYREEENGRGNFPPRFSGLQFPNYSSELNVNALELDDSALYLCASLRTGDYTDTQYFGPGTRLTVL.

The J gene is TRBJ2-3, the V gene TRBV20-1. The CDR3 consists of 15 residues. CDR1 and CDR2 from the germline V gene are DFQATT and SNEGSKA (reference sequence). CDR3 sequence: CSAGEIRSSTDTQYF.

The chain uses TRBV7-2 and TRBJ2-3; no DNA is available, so the TRBD2 call from TCRdb remains unchecked. Per the germline V gene, CDR1 is SGHTA and CDR2 is FQGNSA. This CDR3 spans 16 amino acids. CDR3 loop: CASSPRGWSDADTQYF.

The V gene is TRBV7-8, the J gene TRBJ2-7; absent DNA, TCRdb's TRBD1 call cannot be checked. The CDR3 spans 15 residues. Germline-derived CDR1 and CDR2 are SGHVS and FQNEAQ. Here the CDR3 reads CASSLEGRGTYEQYF.

J is TRBJ1-1 and V is TRBV20-1; TCRdb calls TRBD1, which cannot be checked without DNA. CDR3 length: 17 amino acids. Per the germline V gene, CDR1 is DFQATT and CDR2 is SNEGSKA (reference sequence). The CDR3 sequence: CSAEPPGGTRSPTEAFF.

The chain links TRBV10-3 to TRBJ1-1; the D gene TCRdb calls, TRBD1, cannot be checked with no DNA. CDR3 length: 14 amino acids. CDR1 and CDR2 (germline): ENHRY, SYGVKD. The CDR3 loop reads CAISETGENTEAFF.

V usage is TRBV7-2 and J usage is TRBJ2-1; checking the TCRdb D call of TRBD1 is not possible without DNA. CDR3 size: 15 residues. The germline V gene has CDR1 SGHTA and CDR2 FQGNSA. The CDR3 sequence: CASSLGQGFYNEQFF.

The rearrangement links TRBV20-1 to TRBJ2-3; TCRdb indicates TRBD2, and absent DNA this call remains unverified. Germline CDR1 and CDR2: DFQATT and SNEGSKA (reference sequence). The CDR3 consists of 16 residues. CDR3: CSARGGLAGTTDTQYF.

This rearrangement joins TRBV29-1 to TRBJ2-5; TCRdb outputs TRBD1, but without DNA this stays unchecked. In germline, CDR1 is SQVTM, CDR2 ANQGSEA. The CDR3 consists of 15 residues. CDR3 residues: CSVEARDRAAKTQYF.

V and J are TRBV6-1 and TRBJ2-4; the TCRdb D gene call, TRBD1, has no DNA to confirm it. This CDR3 has 16 residues. Germline CDR1 MNHNS, CDR2 SASEGT. This chain's CDR3 is CASSEVGGTGKNIQYF.

The chain employs TRBV15 and TRBJ2-4; no DNA is available, so the TRBD2 call from TCRdb remains unchecked. The CDR3 loop spans 15 amino acids. CDR1 and CDR2 (germline): LNHNV, YYDKDF (reference sequence). The CDR3 sequence is CATSRGGGAKNIQYF.

CDR3 sequence reads: CASSSDSIQAKNIQYF. The gene calls are TRBV7-3 and TRBJ2-4; TCRdb names TRBD1, which stays unverified in the absence of DNA. Germline CDR1 reads SGHTA; CDR2 reads FQGTGA. The CDR3 runs to 16 residues.

V is TRBV9 and J is TRBJ2-1; TCRdb returns TRBD1, unconfirmable since there is no DNA. The CDR3 covers 12 residues. Germline V gene data show CDR1 as SGDLS and CDR2 as YYNGEE. CDR3 protein: CASSASRGEQFF.

The rearrangement uses TRBV7-6 and TRBJ2-3; TCRdb reports TRBD2, a call that lacks DNA to check it against. Germline CDR1 reads SGHVS; CDR2 reads FNYEAQ. The CDR3 loop spans 16 amino acids. This CDR3 reads CASSRNAGGGDTAQYF. Combining the CDR3 with reference TRBV7-6 and TRBJ2-3 gives the whole variable domain GAGVSQSPRYKVTKRGQDVALRCDPISGHVSLYWYRQALGQGPEFLTYFNYEAQQDKSGLPNDRFSAERPEGSISTLTIQRTEQRDSAMYRCASSRNAGGGDTAQYFGPGTRLTVL.